This T cell receptor beta chain was recovered during a study of cytomegalovirus exposure and HLA in healthy donors. General observations from the study: Most subjects had HLA-A and HLA-B alleles reportedly predicted accurately by TCR beta sequences.

13 Jbeta primers and 60 Vbeta primers were used for the PCR. Measured with immunoSEQ multiplex PCR; TCRdb has only the in-frame clones, and not every one. The table lists under 200,000 clones, 68% of them singletons. V was shortened by 4 bases and J by 4 bases, with 16 bases between the two germline ends. The CDR3 runs to 15 residues. From germline, CDR1 is MNHNS and CDR2 SASEGT. Remarks on this clone: Its antigen is not identified.

The specimen was PBMCs. J is TRBJ1-2 and V is TRBV6-1; the D gene is possibly TRBD1 (5 bases). This sequence was found in a man between 50 and 59 years old in good health and CMV-seronegative. The CDR3 loop is CASSGRTTQIYGYTF. For the CDR3, the DNA is TGTGCCAGCAGTGGACGGACAACCCAAATCTATGGCTACACCTTC.